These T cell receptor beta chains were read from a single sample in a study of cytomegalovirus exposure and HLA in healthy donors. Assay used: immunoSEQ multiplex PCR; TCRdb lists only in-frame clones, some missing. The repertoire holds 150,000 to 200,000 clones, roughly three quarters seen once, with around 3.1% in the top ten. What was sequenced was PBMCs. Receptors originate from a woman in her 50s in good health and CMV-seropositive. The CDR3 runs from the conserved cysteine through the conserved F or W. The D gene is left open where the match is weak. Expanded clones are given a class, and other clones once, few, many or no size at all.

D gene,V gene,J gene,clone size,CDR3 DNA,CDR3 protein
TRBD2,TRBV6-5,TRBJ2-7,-,TGTGCCAGCAGGTTAGCGGGGGCCTCCTACGAGCAGTACTTC,CASRLAGASYEQYF
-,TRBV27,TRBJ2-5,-,TGTGCCAGCAGCAAAATTCGGACCCCCGGCGGGGAGACCCAGTACTTC,CASSKIRTPGGETQYF
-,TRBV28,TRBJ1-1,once,TGTGCCAGCAGTTTAGGCGGGTACTCGGCAGCTTTCTTT,CASSLGGYSAAFF
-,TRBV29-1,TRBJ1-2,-,TGCGGAGCGGGAGTCGGGGGCAGCTACACCTTC,CGAGVGGSYTF
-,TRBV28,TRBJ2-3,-,TGTGCCAGCAGTTTACCCACGGGGAGGGGGGCTAGCACAGATACGCAGTATTTT,CASSLPTGRGASTDTQYF
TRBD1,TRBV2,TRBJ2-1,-,TGTGCCAGCAATACCGGGACAGGGGGTCGAGGGCAGTTCTTC,CASNTGTGGRGQFF
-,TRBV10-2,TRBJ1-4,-,TGCGCCAGCAGTGAGTCGATGTCAGGGCAGAAACTGTTTTTT,CASSESMSGQKLFF
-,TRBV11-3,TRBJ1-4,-,TGTGCCAGCAGCTATGGCCCGCGGGCTAATGAAAAACTGTTTTTT,CASSYGPRANEKLFF
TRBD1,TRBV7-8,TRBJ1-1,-,TGTGCCAGCAGCCCCCGACTAGGACAGGGGCACACTGAAGCTTTCTTT,CASSPRLGQGHTEAFF
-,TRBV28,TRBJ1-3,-,TGTGCCAGCAGTTCATTGCGGGGGGAGTTCTCTGGAAACACCATATATTTT,CASSSLRGEFSGNTIYF
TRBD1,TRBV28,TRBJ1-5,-,TGTGCCAGCAGTTTGAGGGGACAGGGGTGGAATCAGCCCCAGCATTTT,CASSLRGQGWNQPQHF
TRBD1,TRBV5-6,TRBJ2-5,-,TGTGCCAGCAGCTTTCAGGGGGCGAGGGTAGAGACCCAGTACTTC,CASSFQGARVETQYF
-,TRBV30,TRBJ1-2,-,TGTGCCTGGAGTGTACGACAGGACTATGGCTACACCTTC,CAWSVRQDYGYTF
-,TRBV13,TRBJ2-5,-,TGTGCCAGCAGCTTAGACAGGGCAGAGACCCAGTACTTC,CASSLDRAETQYF
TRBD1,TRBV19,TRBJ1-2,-,TGTGCCAGTCGACAGGGGAGTATTAGTAACTATGGCTACACCTTC,CASRQGSISNYGYTF
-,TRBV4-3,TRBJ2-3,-,TGCGCCAGCAGCCAGTGGGGGGGCACAGATACGCAGTATTTT,CASSQWGGTDTQYF
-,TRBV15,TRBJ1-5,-,TGTGCCACCAGCAGAGATTGGGCCAGTAATCAGCCCCAGCATTTT,CATSRDWASNQPQHF
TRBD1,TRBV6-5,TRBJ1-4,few,TGTGCCAGCAGTTACCTGGCAGGGGGCGAGGAAAAACTGTTTTTT,CASSYLAGGEEKLFF
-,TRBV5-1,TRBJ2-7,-,TGCGCCAGCAGCTTGTCCCTCCAGGATAGAAAGCAGTACTTC,CASSLSLQDRKQYF
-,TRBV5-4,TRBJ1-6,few,TGTGCCACCCGCACTGATAATTCACCCCTCCACTTT,CATRTDNSPLHF
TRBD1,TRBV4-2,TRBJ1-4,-,TGTGCCAGCAGCCAAGGGGATGCGGACAGGTTCAATGAAAAACTGTTTTTT,CASSQGDADRFNEKLFF
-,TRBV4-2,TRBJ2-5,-,TGTGCCAGCAGCTCGACTAGCCAAGAGACCCAGTACTTC,CASSSTSQETQYF
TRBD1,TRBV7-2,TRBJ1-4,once,TGTGCCAGCAGCTTTGGCGGGACAGGGGATGAAAAACTGTTTTTT,CASSFGGTGDEKLFF
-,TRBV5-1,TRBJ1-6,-,TGCGCCAGCAGCTTCGGACAGAATTCACCCCTCCACTTT,CASSFGQNSPLHF
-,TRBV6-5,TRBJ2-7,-,TGTGCCAGCACCAACGACAGGTCCCATCTCTACGAGCAGTACTTC,CASTNDRSHLYEQYF
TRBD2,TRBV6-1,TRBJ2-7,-,TGTGCCAGCAGTACCCGACTAGCGGGGACCTACGAGCAGTACTTC,CASSTRLAGTYEQYF
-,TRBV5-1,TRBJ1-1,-,TGCGCCAGCAGCTGGGGCAGTGGCATCACTGAAGCTTTCTTT,CASSWGSGITEAFF
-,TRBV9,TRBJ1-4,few,TGTGCCAGCAGCGTCTCACAGGGTTATGAAAAACTGTTTTTT,CASSVSQGYEKLFF
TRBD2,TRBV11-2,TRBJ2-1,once,TGTGCCAGCAGCTCGACAGCGGGAGAGGGAAATGAGCAGTTCTTC,CASSSTAGEGNEQFF
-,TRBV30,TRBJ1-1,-,TGTGCCTGGGACCTAAATCAGGGACTATCAACCTGGGACACTGAAGCTTTCTTT,CAWDLNQGLSTWDTEAFF
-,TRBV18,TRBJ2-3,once,TGTGCCAGCAACCCGGTCCTGCTAGCGCCCACTAGCACAGATACGCAGTATTTT,CASNPVLLAPTSTDTQYF
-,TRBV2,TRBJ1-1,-,TGTGCCAGCAGTGTCCAGGGGACGGGTCTCGAAGCTTTCTTT,CASSVQGTGLEAFF
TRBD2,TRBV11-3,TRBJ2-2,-,TGTGCCAGCAGGTCAGACGGCGGGGGGGCAACCGGGGAGCTGTTTTTT,CASRSDGGGATGELFF
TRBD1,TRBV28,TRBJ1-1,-,TGTGCCAGCAGTTTTGATAGGGGGCGATGGGGCACTGAAGCTTTCTTT,CASSFDRGRWGTEAFF
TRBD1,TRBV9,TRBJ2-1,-,TGTGCCAGCAACAGGGGCATGGACAATGAGCAGTTCTTC,CASNRGMDNEQFF
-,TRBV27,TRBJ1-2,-,TGTGCCAGCAGTCGAACGGGTTTCTATGGCTACACCTTC,CASSRTGFYGYTF
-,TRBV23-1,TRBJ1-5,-,TGCGCCAGATGGCGGGGCCCCTTCAATCAGCCCCAGCATTTT,CARWRGPFNQPQHF
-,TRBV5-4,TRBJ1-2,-,TGTGCCAGCAGCTTGAAAGGGGCAGCGTTACGCTATGGCTACACCTTC,CASSLKGAALRYGYTF
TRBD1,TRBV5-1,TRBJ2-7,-,TGCGCCAGCAGCTTGTACGCCTTAACAGGGGCCTACGAGCAGTACTTC,CASSLYALTGAYEQYF
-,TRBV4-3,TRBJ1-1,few,TGCGCCAGCAGCCGCGCAGGGTCGGGCACTGAAGCTTTCTTT,CASSRAGSGTEAFF
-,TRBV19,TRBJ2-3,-,TGTGCCAGTAGTATGGTGGGGCCAGATACGCAGTATTTT,CASSMVGPDTQYF
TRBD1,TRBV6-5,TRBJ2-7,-,TGTGCCAGCAGTTTATCGGGACAGGGAAACTACGAGCAGTACTTC,CASSLSGQGNYEQYF
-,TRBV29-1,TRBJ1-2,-,TGCAGCGCGGAGGGACTGACAACCTCTTATGGCAACACCTTC,CSAEGLTTSYGNTF
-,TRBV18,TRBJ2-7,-,TGTGCCAGCTCCCCTGGCGAGGGAACCTACGAGCAGTACTTC,CASSPGEGTYEQYF
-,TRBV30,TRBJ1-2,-,TGTGCCTGGAGTTCCCTCAGGGCTCGTGGCTACACCTTC,CAWSSLRARGYTF
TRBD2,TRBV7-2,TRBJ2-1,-,TGTGCCAGCAGCTCCGGGAGGGTGGAGTACAATGAGCAGTTCTTC,CASSSGRVEYNEQFF
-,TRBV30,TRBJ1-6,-,TGTGCCTGGAGTGTACCCCCCCAGAGGGCCCTCCACTTT,CAWSVPPQRALHF
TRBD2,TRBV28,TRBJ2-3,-,TGTGCCAGCAGTTTAGGGCTAGCGGGAGCCCCTAGAACAGATACGCAGTATTTT,CASSLGLAGAPRTDTQYF
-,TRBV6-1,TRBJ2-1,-,TGTGCCAGCAGTGAACTAGCGCAAGGCTACAATGAGCAGTTCTTC,CASSELAQGYNEQFF
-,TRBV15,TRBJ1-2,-,TGTGCCACCAGCACCGGGTTCAGGACTTACAACTATGGCTACACCTTC,CATSTGFRTYNYGYTF
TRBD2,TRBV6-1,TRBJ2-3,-,TGTGCCAGCAGTGAAGGCGTTAGCGGGAGGGCCAGGGATACGCAGTATTTT,CASSEGVSGRARDTQYF
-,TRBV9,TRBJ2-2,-,TGTGCCAGCAGCGTAGGCGGTCAGGCAGGGTGGGCAAACACCGGGGAGCTGTTTTTT,CASSVGGQAGWANTGELFF
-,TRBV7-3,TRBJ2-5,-,TGTGCCAGCAGCAAAGGGGCCCAAGAGACCCAGTACTTC,CASSKGAQETQYF